This entry lists 11 T cell receptor beta chains sequenced from one sample in a study of early T cells in non-severe SARS-CoV-2 infection (dated by TCRdb to the early 2020s). The library came from 5' RACE. Data came from a NextSeq 500. Clones were called with MiXCR by TCRdb after fastp trimmed the public reads at Q25, and only in-frame beta chains were retained. For every CDR3 protein sequence, its rows merge into one entry that carries the most common genes and DNA. Within this sample are some 64,000 distinct CDR3 sequences, with approximately 11% of them counted one time only. The ten biggest clones cover around 15% of the sample. The material was whole blood, obtained at baseline. All receptors come from an adult who was a healthcare worker with PCR-confirmed SARS-CoV-2 infection or an uninfected control (not recorded which).

This clonotype showed up many times. The rearrangement uses TRBV4-1 and TRBJ2-4; D is undetermined. Germline-derived CDR1 and CDR2 are MGHRA and YSYEKL. The germline V and J ends were trimmed by 0 bases and 7 bases, with 7 bases remaining between them. The CDR3 sequence is 13 residues long. CDR3 sequence reads: CASSQDIWNIQYF. CDR3 nucleotide sequence: TGCGCCAGCAGCCAAGATATCTGGAACATTCAGTACTTC.

A few counts support this clonotype. The chain couples TRBV7-2 to TRBJ2-1, with TRBD1 identical over 9 bases. V lost 5 bases to trimming and J lost 2 bases; unmatched junction nucleotides: 10. This CDR3 has 17 residues. CDR1 is SGHTA and CDR2 is FQGNSA in the germline V gene. The CDR3 region has the DNA TGTGCCAGCAGCCGGACGGGGAGACAGGGGGCCTACAATGAGCAGTTCTTC. It is translated as CASSRTGRQGAYNEQFF.

Ten or more counts support this clonotype. The V and J genes are TRBV28 and TRBJ2-7, with 7 bases aligning to TRBD1. The V gene's germline CDR1 is MDHEN and CDR2 SYDVKM. J lost 2 bases, V lost 7 bases, and 11 bases had no gene match. This CDR3 spans 15 amino acids. The CDR3 nucleotides are TGTGCCAGCACCTCTCCGGGTACAGGGGCCTACGAGCAGTACTTC. Amino acid sequence: CASTSPGTGAYEQYF.

This clonotype appeared a few times. The chain carries TRBV3-1 and TRBJ1-1, with TRBD1 matching over 9 bases. CDR3 length: 14 amino acids. The trim removed 4 bases at V and 5 bases at J, leaving 5 bases unmatched. Germline V gene sequence: CDR1 LGHDT, CDR2 YNNKEL (reference sequence). CDR3 sequence: CASSLNRGRTEAFF. CDR3 in DNA: TGTGCCAGCAGCCTCAACAGGGGGCGTACTGAAGCTTTCTTT.

On this clonotype: One end of the junction is discordant with germline, which a read error may explain. The rearrangement links TRBV6-5 to TRBJ2-7, with 7 bases identical to TRBD1. The length of the CDR3 is 14 residues. CDR1 and CDR2 (germline): MNHEY, SVGAGI. The CDR3 nucleotides are TGTACCAGCAGGTCGGGACAGACTTCCTACGAGCAGTACTTC. Translated: CTSRSGQTSYEQYF.

This clonotype was counted ten times or more. The chain combines TRBV10-3 with TRBJ2-2; the match to TRBD2 covers 13 bases. The CDR3 consists of 17 residues. The V and J ends lost 3 bases and 4 bases, in that order; junction bases with no gene match: 5. Germline V gene sequence: CDR1 ENHRY, CDR2 SYGVKD. The CDR3 sequence is CAISELAGGPGTGELFF. CDR3 sequence (DNA): TGTGCCATCAGTGAACTAGCGGGAGGGCCCGGCACCGGGGAGCTGTTTTTT.

This clonotype turned up a few times. This CDR3 reads CASSRASGTYEQYF. For the CDR3, the DNA is TGTGCCAGCAGCCGGGCTAGCGGGACCTACGAGCAGTACTTC. The gene calls are TRBV9 and TRBJ2-7, with 9 positions matching TRBD2. Germline loops: CDR1 SGDLS, CDR2 YYNGEE. J was trimmed by 2 bases and V by 4 bases; bases with no gene match: 4. This CDR3 spans 14 amino acids.

This clonotype was detected ten times or more. The V and J genes are TRBV5-1 and TRBJ1-1; the D is unclear. The germline gives CDR1 SGHRS, CDR2 YFSETQ. The V and J ends lost 0 bases and 3 bases respectively, with 18 bases between them. The CDR3 is made up of 17 amino acids. CDR3: CASSLEVREDWYTEAFF. The CDR3 DNA reads TGCGCCAGCAGCTTGGAGGTCCGGGAGGATTGGTACACTGAAGCTTTCTTT. The full variable domain, its missing parts supplied by reference TRBV5-1 and TRBJ1-1, is KAGVTQTPRYLIKTRGQQVTLSCSPISGHRSVSWYQQTPGQGLQFLFEYFSETQRNKGNFPGRFSGRQFSNSRSEMNVSTLELGDSALYLCASSLEVREDWYTEAFFGQGTRLTVV.

This chain joins TRBV6-6 and TRBJ2-5; TRBD1 might be the D (6 bases). CDR1 is MNHNY and CDR2 is SVGAGI in the germline V gene (reference sequence). CDR3 length equals 14 residues. Trimming cost V 8 bases and J 4 bases, with 17 bases left between them. CDR3 nucleotides: TGTGCCAGCCGCCGAGGGGGTACGAGAGAGACCCAGTACTTC. Protein product: CASRRGGTRETQYF.

J is TRBJ1-5 and V is TRBV10-2; D possibly corresponds to TRBD1 (6 bases). Germline CDR1 reads WSHSY; CDR2 reads SAAADI. The CDR3 length is 15 residues. V lost 7 bases, J lost 3 bases, and 16 bases lay in between. The CDR3 sequence: CASTPGDTFNQPQHF. CDR3 coding DNA: TGCGCCAGCACCCCTGGGGACACGTTCAATCAGCCCCAGCATTTT.

This clonotype was counted ten times or more. This chain uses TRBV7-9 with TRBJ2-5; a weak D match, TRBD1 (6 bases). The CDR3 extends over 20 amino acids. Trimming cost V 2 bases and J 2 bases, with 27 bases left between them. Germline-derived CDR1 and CDR2 are SEHNR and FQNEAQ (reference sequence). The CDR3 spells CASSLPRAVFRSGVQETQYF. CDR3 sequence (DNA): TGTGCCAGCAGCTTACCGAGGGCAGTTTTCCGATCAGGGGTTCAAGAGACCCAGTACTTC.